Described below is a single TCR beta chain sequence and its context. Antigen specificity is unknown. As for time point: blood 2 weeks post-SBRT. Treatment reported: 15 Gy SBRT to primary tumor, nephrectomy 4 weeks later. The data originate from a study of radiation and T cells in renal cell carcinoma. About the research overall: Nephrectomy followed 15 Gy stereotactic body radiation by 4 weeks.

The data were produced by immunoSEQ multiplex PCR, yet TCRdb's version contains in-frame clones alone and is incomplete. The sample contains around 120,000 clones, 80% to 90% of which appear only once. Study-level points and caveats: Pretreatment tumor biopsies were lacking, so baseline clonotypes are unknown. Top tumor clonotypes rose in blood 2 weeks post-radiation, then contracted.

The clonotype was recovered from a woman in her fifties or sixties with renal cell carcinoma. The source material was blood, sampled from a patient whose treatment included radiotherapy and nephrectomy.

The CDR3 reads CASSPPSIEQFF. The CDR3 nucleotides are TGTGCCAGCTCACCCCCCAGCATTGAGCAGTTCTTC. This chain joins TRBV18 and TRBJ2-1; no clear D gene. Germline V gene sequence: CDR1 KGHSH, CDR2 LQKENI. The germline V and J ends were trimmed by 3 bases and 9 bases, with 9 bases remaining between them. The CDR3 runs to 12 residues.